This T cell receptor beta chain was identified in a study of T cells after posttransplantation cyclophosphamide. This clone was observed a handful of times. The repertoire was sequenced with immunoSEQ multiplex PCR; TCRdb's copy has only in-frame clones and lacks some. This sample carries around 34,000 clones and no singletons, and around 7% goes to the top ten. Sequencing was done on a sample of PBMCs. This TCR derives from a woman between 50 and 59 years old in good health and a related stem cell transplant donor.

The CDR3 DNA is TGCGCCAGCAGTGAGAACCGGGAGACCCAGTACTTC. Amino acids: CASSENRETQYF. The chain recombines TRBV10-2 with TRBJ2-5; D is unclear. Germline V gene data show CDR1 as WSHSY and CDR2 as SAAADI. V lost 2 bases to trimming and J lost 5 bases, with 6 bases between them. This CDR3 has 12 residues.